The 12 T cell receptor beta chains in this list originate from one sample, sequenced in a study of shared clonotypes between healthy human individuals. The method was immunoSEQ multiplex PCR; TCRdb's version includes in-frame clones alone and lacks a portion of them. The sample consists of roughly 1,100,000 clones, about 76% of them appearing once. Sequenced material: memory CD4+ T cells sorted from blood. As to subset: CD45RA-negative fraction. The receptor set was obtained from a man in his late teens or twenties in good health.

A few counts support this clone. The V call is TRBV4-2, the J call TRBJ1-2, with D perhaps TRBD1 (5 bases). Trimming pared 0 bases from V and 5 bases from J, leaving 13 bases between. The CDR3 extends over 15 amino acids. Germline assignment: CDR1 LGHNA and CDR2 YNFKEQ. This CDR3 is CASSQEAWGVYGYTF. The CDR3 coding sequence is TGTGCCAGCAGCCAAGAAGCATGGGGGGTGTATGGCTACACCTTC.

This rearrangement joins TRBV6-5 to TRBJ1-5; D possibly corresponds to TRBD1 (6 bases). The germline gives CDR1 MNHEY, CDR2 SVGAGI. The ends were cut back, 6 bases at V and 6 bases at J, with 9 bases in the middle. The CDR3 length is 12 residues. Here the CDR3 DNA reads TGTGCCAGCAGCAACAGGGCTCAGCCCCAGCATTTT. Translating it yields CASSNRAQPQHF.

This clone has only a few counts. This chain links TRBV10-3 with TRBJ2-3; TRBD2 matches 9 bases. This CDR3 is built from 18 residues. Per germline, CDR1 ENHRY and CDR2 SYGVKD. Losses at the gene ends were 2 bases for V and 1 base for J; bases not matched to a gene: 10. CDR3 DNA: TGTGCCATCAGTGAGGGCGCGGGAGGGCCATTTGGCACAGATACGCAGTATTTT. Translating it yields CAISEGAGGPFGTDTQYF.

This chain joins TRBV7-2 and TRBJ2-7, with 14 bases fitting TRBD2. CDR1 is SGHTA, CDR2 FQGNSA, per germline. With V trimmed by 5 bases and J by 4 bases, 4 bases remained unmatched. CDR3 length: 15 amino acids. The CDR3 nucleotides are TGTGCCAGCAGCGCTGGACTAGCGGGAGGATACGAGCAGTACTTC. It yields the protein CASSAGLAGGYEQYF.

This clone has a handful of counts. V gene TRBV30 combines with J gene TRBJ1-4, with 10 positions matching TRBD1. V dropped 2 bases and J dropped 7; count of bases not matched to a gene: 13. The CDR3 has 17 amino acids. In germline, CDR1 is GTSNPN, CDR2 SVGIG (reference sequence). This CDR3 is CAWSPLTGGGFGEKLFF. As DNA, the CDR3 is TGTGCCTGGAGTCCCCTGACAGGGGGCGGGTTTGGTGAAAAACTGTTTTTT.

With regard to this clone: Different DNA sequences within this sample yield the same CDR3. The chain uses TRBV5-1 and TRBJ1-2; no firm D call. The germline V gene encodes CDR1 SGHRS and CDR2 YFSETQ. The length of the CDR3 is 12 residues. Trimming removed 4 bases from V and 5 bases from J, with 9 bases in between. CDR3 sequence reads: CASSPDSYGYTF. CDR3 sequence (DNA): TGCGCCAGCAGCCCCGATTCTTATGGCTACACCTTC.

Only one count was recorded for this clone. The CDR3 region has the DNA TGTGCCAGCAGGCGAGGGCCCGCCTACGAGCAGTACTTC. It codes for CASRRGPAYEQYF. The V gene is TRBV6-5, the J gene TRBJ2-7, with a weak D call TRBD2 (5 bases). The CDR3 loop spans 13 amino acids. Germline lookup yields CDR1 MNHEY and CDR2 SVGAGI. V was clipped by 6 bases and J by 2 bases, with 11 bases between them.

DNA for the CDR3: TGTGCCAGCAGTGGACTAGCGGGATATGGCTATGAGCAGTTCTTC. This encodes CASSGLAGYGYEQFF. The chain links TRBV6-4 to TRBJ2-1; 11 positions match TRBD2. Trimming cost V 4 bases and J 8 bases; bases outside gene matches: 7. Germline lookup yields CDR1 MRHNA and CDR2 SNTAGT. The CDR3 spans 15 residues.

This clone was counted a few times. Other DNA sequences of this sample code for an identical CDR3. V usage is TRBV20-1 and J usage is TRBJ2-1; D is perhaps TRBD1 (6 bases). Between the trimmed V and J ends, which lost 6 bases and 5 bases, there was a span of 8 bases. The CDR3 is made up of 11 amino acids. The germline V gene encodes CDR1 DFQATT and CDR2 SNEGSKA (reference sequence). Here the CDR3 DNA reads TGCAGTGCAAGGGGGAACAATGAGCAGTTCTTC. The encoded protein is CSARGNNEQFF.

This chain joins TRBV6-5 and TRBJ2-4; tentatively, D is TRBD1 (5 bases). Trimming took 5 bases from V and 6 from J, leaving 5 bases between them. This CDR3 contains 11 residues. Germline V gene lookup returns CDR1 MNHEY and CDR2 SVGAGI. CDR3 loop: CASSDRNIQYF. The CDR3 region has the DNA TGTGCCAGCAGTGACAGAAACATTCAGTACTTC.

The genes are TRBV5-6 and TRBJ2-7, with 9 bases identical to TRBD2. In germline, CDR1 is SGHDT, CDR2 YYEEEE. The V gene end was trimmed by 2 bases and the J gene end by 0 bases; junction bases not matched to a gene: 3. The CDR3 sequence is 15 residues long. CDR3 bases: TGTGCCAGCAGCTTTACTAGCGGGTTCTCCTACGAGCAGTACTTC. As protein: CASSFTSGFSYEQYF.

In this sample, this clone turned up a few times. The chain employs TRBV7-3 and TRBJ1-2; 9 bases map to TRBD1. This CDR3 is 15 amino acids long. Germline lookup yields CDR1 SGHTA and CDR2 FQGTGA. With 5 bases clipped from V and 6 bases from J, the junction kept 10 bases outside the gene matches. The CDR3 region has the DNA TGTGCCAGCAGCCCTAACGAGGGACAGGGCGATGGCTACACCTTC. It specifies CASSPNEGQGDGYTF.